These 30 T cell receptor beta chains came from one sample sequenced in a study of blood T cell repertoires in COVID-19. The repertoire was sequenced with immunoSEQ multiplex PCR; TCRdb's copy has only in-frame clones and lacks some. This table has roughly 300,000 clones, roughly 80% appearing once. The specimen was peripheral blood. Every receptor here comes from a human donor with COVID-19, enrolled during active disease. The donor label of this sample is uncertain.

The chain couples TRBV28 to TRBJ2-1; D is perhaps TRBD1 (6 bases). Trimming left V 5 bases short and J 5 bases short, with 13 bases between. The CDR3 consists of 14 residues. In germline, CDR1 is MDHEN, CDR2 SYDVKM. The CDR3, as DNA: TGTGCCAGCAGTAGCTTAGGGGGTGACAATGAGCAGTTCTTC. It specifies CASSSLGGDNEQFF.

The chain recombines TRBV19 with TRBJ2-5; 7 bases match TRBD1. CDR3 length: 15 residues. V shed 0 bases and J 5 bases; nucleotides not matched to a gene: 6. Germline V gives CDR1 LNHDA, CDR2 SQIVND (reference sequence). CDR3 amino acids: CASSIDQQGWETQYF. The CDR3, as DNA: TGTGCCAGTAGTATAGACCAACAGGGGTGGGAGACCCAGTACTTC. Full variable domain (remainder filled in from reference TRBV19 and TRBJ2-5): DGGITQSPKYLFRKEGQNVTLSCEQNLNHDAMYWYRQDPGQGLRLIYYSQIVNDFQKGDIAEGYSVSREKKESFPLTVTSAQKNPTAFYLCASSIDQQGWETQYFGPGTRLLVL.

Regarding this clone: It is unclear where the CDR3 begins or ends on the DNA, so no DNA is shown, and the CDR3 is as TCRdb lists it. The chain joins TRBV30 to TRBJ2-7; TRBD2 reflects the table's D call only, with no check against the DNA. The CDR3 is 15 amino acids in total, end residues counted. Germline values: CDR1 GTSNPN, CDR2 SVGIG (reference sequence). This CDR3 reads CAWSVALGAGATLYF.

The chain combines TRBV7-2 with TRBJ1-2; 7 nucleotides agree with TRBD1. This CDR3 spans 14 amino acids. The V segment lost 2 bases and the J segment 4 bases; nucleotides outside the gene matches: 4. Germline V gene lookup returns CDR1 SGHTA and CDR2 FQGNSA. CDR3 in amino acids: CASSLTGDTYGYTF. Written as DNA, the CDR3 is TGTGCCAGCAGCTTAACAGGGGACACCTATGGCTACACCTTC.

This clone has only one observation. V gene TRBV28 combines with J gene TRBJ1-2, with D tentatively TRBD1 (5 bases). The germline gives CDR1 MDHEN, CDR2 SYDVKM. The CDR3 loop spans 17 amino acids. Trimming removed 1 base from V and 4 bases from J, with 19 bases in between. CDR3 loop: CASSLFREDRRSYGYTF. CDR3 bases: TGTGCCAGCAGTTTATTTCGTGAAGACAGAAGAAGCTATGGCTACACCTTC.

V and J are TRBV6-5 and TRBJ2-1; D possibly corresponds to TRBD2 (5 bases). The CDR3 consists of 15 residues. Germline-derived CDR1 and CDR2 are MNHEY and SVGAGI. Deletions cut 4 bases from V and 4 bases from J, with 14 bases between. The chain's CDR3 is CASSLDSPAYNEQFF. Here the CDR3 DNA reads TGTGCCAGCAGTTTGGACTCCCCCGCTTACAATGAGCAGTTCTTC.

The V gene is TRBV28, the J gene TRBJ2-3; TRBD2 matches at 12 bases. J gave up 6 bases and V 4 bases, and 5 bases lay outside the gene matches. CDR1 and CDR2 (germline): MDHEN, SYDVKM. CDR3 length: 15 residues. Here the CDR3 reads CASSWTSGKADTQYF. In nucleotides, the CDR3 is TGTGCCAGCAGTTGGACTAGCGGGAAGGCGGATACGCAGTATTTT.

The chain combines TRBV5-6 with TRBJ2-5, with 7 bases that match TRBD1. The CDR3 sequence is 16 residues long. With V trimmed by 4 bases and J by 5 bases, 14 bases remained unmatched. CDR1 and CDR2 from the germline V gene are SGHDT and YYEEEE. The DNA for the CDR3 is TGTGCCAGCAGCATCCCCCGGGACAGCTTATCGGAGACCCAGTACTTC. This encodes CASSIPRDSLSETQYF.

The rearrangement joins TRBV6-2 or TRBV6-3 to TRBJ2-3; 8 positions agree with TRBD2. The ends lost 6 bases at V and 2 bases at J; junction bases unmatched: 13. Per the germline V gene, CDR1 is MNHEY and CDR2 is SVGEGT. There are 17 residues in the CDR3. The CDR3 spells CASSPGSGIDLTDTQYF. CDR3 DNA sequence: TGTGCCAGCAGCCCGGGTAGCGGGATCGATCTCACAGATACGCAGTATTTT.

The CDR3, as DNA: TGTGCCAGCAGCTTACAATCCAGCGACTCTGGAAACACCATATATTTT. Protein sequence: CASSLQSSDSGNTIYF. The chain is built from TRBV7-2 and TRBJ1-3; D is unresolved. CDR1 and CDR2 (germline): SGHTA, FQGNSA. The V and J ends lost 2 bases and 0 bases respectively, with 11 bases between them. The CDR3 has 16 amino acids.

The chain uses TRBV6-4 and TRBJ2-3, with 10 positions matching TRBD1. Germline V gene sequence: CDR1 MRHNA, CDR2 SNTAGT. After removal of 5 bases from V and 4 bases from J, the junction contained 6 bases not matched to a gene. There are 15 residues in the CDR3. The CDR3 spells CASSPTGGIADTQYF. The CDR3 DNA sequence: TGTGCCAGCAGTCCGACAGGGGGCATCGCAGATACGCAGTATTTT.

The genes are TRBV5-6 and TRBJ2-3; 7 bases line up with TRBD1. Germline V gene sequence: CDR1 SGHDT, CDR2 YYEEEE. Trimming took 4 bases from V and 7 from J; bases not matched to a gene: 15. CDR3 size: 16 residues. CDR3 coding DNA: TGTGCCAGCAGCCTACCACAGGGGCAGAGGGTCAATACGCAGTATTTT. Its protein product is CASSLPQGQRVNTQYF.

The V gene is TRBV6-5, the J gene TRBJ1-5, with 7 nucleotides matching TRBD1. Germline V lookup: CDR1 MNHEY, CDR2 SVGAGI. The CDR3 is 13 residues long. The V gene end was trimmed by 10 bases and the J gene end by 7 bases; junction bases not matched to a gene: 10. In nucleotides, the CDR3 is TGTGCCACCGTGGACAGGTTGGGCCAGCCCCAGCATTTT. It specifies CATVDRLGQPQHF.

V and J are TRBV28 and TRBJ2-7, with 9 bases that match TRBD1. J lost 5 bases, V lost 4 bases, and 15 bases had no gene match. The CDR3 consists of 17 residues. The germline V gene has CDR1 MDHEN and CDR2 SYDVKM. CDR3 amino acids: CASSSTTIWDRAHEQYF. The DNA of the CDR3 is TGTGCCAGCAGTTCAACGACAATTTGGGACAGGGCCCACGAGCAGTACTTC.

Only one count was recorded for this clone. The chain employs TRBV5-1 and TRBJ2-7, with TRBD1 matching over 8 bases. CDR1 is SGHRS and CDR2 is YFSETQ in the germline V gene. The CDR3 is made up of 12 amino acids. Unmatched junction bases numbered 2, after V lost 3 bases and J lost 6 bases. Here the CDR3 reads CASSSTGGEQYF. DNA for the CDR3: TGCGCCAGCAGCTCAACAGGGGGCGAGCAGTACTTC.

This rearrangement joins TRBV5-1 to TRBJ2-3, with 12 positions matching TRBD2. CDR3 size: 19 residues. After removal of 0 bases from V and 1 base from J, the junction contained 9 bases not matched to a gene. Germline V gene data show CDR1 as SGHRS and CDR2 as YFSETQ. CDR3 bases: TGCGCCAGCAGCTTGGCGAGGTCTAGCGGGAGGGCCGGCACAGATACGCAGTATTTT. This gives the protein CASSLARSSGRAGTDTQYF.

This chain connects TRBV5-4 to TRBJ2-1; TRBD2 aligns across 13 bases. CDR3 size: 16 residues. Germline V gives CDR1 SGHNT, CDR2 YYREEE (reference sequence). V trimming: 4 bases; J trimming: 3 bases; junction bases outside the gene matches: 4. The CDR3 DNA reads TGTGCCAGCAGCGAGGGACTAGCGGGACTCTACAATGAGCAGTTCTTC. It yields the protein CASSEGLAGLYNEQFF.

The rearrangement links TRBV5-1 to TRBJ2-5; 7 positions match TRBD1. Germline loops: CDR1 SGHRS, CDR2 YFSETQ. V lost 0 bases to trimming and J lost 2 bases; unmatched junction nucleotides: 4. The CDR3 is made up of 15 amino acids. The CDR3 region is CASSLEGRGQETQYF. The CDR3 nucleotides read TGCGCCAGCAGCTTGGAGGGCAGGGGGCAAGAGACCCAGTACTTC.

The genes are TRBV6-5 and TRBJ1-5; D perhaps matches TRBD1 (6 bases). The CDR3 is made up of 13 amino acids. Germline V gives CDR1 MNHEY, CDR2 SVGAGI. V lost 5 bases, J lost 6 bases, and 11 bases lay in between. In DNA, the CDR3 is TGTGCCAGCAGTCATGACAGGCGTCAGCCCCAGCATTTT. Translating it yields CASSHDRRQPQHF.

The rearrangement links TRBV5-6 to TRBJ1-3; D remains ambiguous. This CDR3 contains 13 residues. With 6 bases removed from V and 2 bases from J, the gap between germline ends came to 9 bases. The germline V gene encodes CDR1 SGHDT and CDR2 YYEEEE. The CDR3 nucleotides are TGTGCCAGCACCTCTCCCCCTGGAAACACCATATATTTT. This sequence encodes CASTSPPGNTIYF.

The CDR3 spells CASSPTAGLAGITSTDTQYF. The CDR3 DNA reads TGCGCCAGCAGCCCCACCGCAGGGCTAGCGGGAATTACTAGCACAGATACGCAGTATTTT. This chain connects TRBV5-1 to TRBJ2-3, with 9 bases aligning to TRBD2. With 4 bases clipped from V and 0 bases from J, the junction kept 18 bases outside the gene matches. Germline assignment: CDR1 SGHRS and CDR2 YFSETQ. The CDR3 sequence is 20 residues long.

The CDR3 DNA reads as TGTGCCAGCAGTACCAGAAAAGGAGGAGAGACCCAGTACTTC. Protein product: CASSTRKGGETQYF. V usage is TRBV28 and J usage is TRBJ2-5; D is possibly TRBD2 (5 bases). The CDR3 sequence is 14 residues long. The V gene's germline CDR1 is MDHEN and CDR2 SYDVKM. Trimming took off 5 bases at V and 4 bases at J, with 14 bases between the two ends.

This chain connects TRBV7-8 to TRBJ2-7; 10 bases fit TRBD2. V was clipped by 3 bases and J by 3 bases; unmatched bases: 14. This CDR3 is 18 amino acids long. The germline CDR1 and CDR2 sequences are SGHVS and FQNEAQ. The chain's CDR3 is CASSLALSSGSAFYEQYF. The CDR3 DNA reads as TGTGCCAGCAGCTTGGCGCTCTCTAGCGGGAGTGCCTTCTACGAGCAGTACTTC. Drawing the rest from reference TRBV7-8 and TRBJ2-7, the complete variable domain is GAGVSQSPRYKVAKRGQDVALRCDPISGHVSLFWYQQALGQGPEFLTYFQNEAQLDKSGLPSDRFFAERPEGSVSTLKIQRTQQEDSAVYLCASSLALSSGSAFYEQYFGPGTRLTVT.

The chain joins TRBV3-1 (or the pseudogene TRBV3-2) to TRBJ2-2, with 9 nucleotides matching TRBD2. Germline V gene sequence: CDR1 LGHDT, CDR2 YNNKEL (reference sequence). The CDR3 is 16 amino acids. The junction had 9 bases not matched to a gene; V was cut back by 3 bases and J by 7 bases. The CDR3 is CASSQLSGRMGGELFF. The CDR3 region has the DNA TGTGCCAGCAGCCAGCTAAGCGGGAGGATGGGCGGGGAGCTGTTTTTT.

This sequence joins TRBV7-3 and TRBJ2-5; weak D call: TRBD2 (6 bases). With 3 bases removed from V and 10 bases from J, the gap between germline ends came to 15 bases. Germline V gives CDR1 SGHTA, CDR2 FQGTGA. The CDR3 has 13 amino acids. The CDR3 bases are TGTGCCAGCAGCTTGGACGGCTGGGGGGTCCAGTACTTC. As protein: CASSLDGWGVQYF. Full variable domain (missing parts from reference TRBV7-3 and TRBJ2-5): GAGVSQTPSNKVTEKGKYVELRCDPISGHTALYWYRQSLGQGPEFLIYFQGTGAADDSGLPNDRFFAVRPEGSVSTLKIQRTERGDSAVYLCASSLDGWGVQYFGPGTRLLVL.

This sequence joins TRBV19 and TRBJ2-4, with D maybe TRBD1 (6 bases). V was clipped by 3 bases and J by 8 bases, with 20 bases between them. The CDR3 runs 16 residues. Germline-derived CDR1 and CDR2 are LNHDA and SQIVND (reference sequence). This CDR3 is CASSIVIGTNRDIQYF. The CDR3 DNA follows: TGTGCCAGTAGTATCGTGATCGGGACAAATAGGGACATTCAGTACTTC.

This rearrangement joins TRBV4-2 to TRBJ2-7, with no clear D. This CDR3 comprises 14 residues. CDR1 and CDR2 from the germline V gene are LGHNA and YNFKEQ. The V and J ends lost 0 bases and 0 bases respectively, with 6 bases between them. As DNA, the CDR3 is TGTGCCAGCAGCCAAGATGCAGTCTCCTACGAGCAGTACTTC. It translates to CASSQDAVSYEQYF.

This chain uses TRBV7-6 with TRBJ1-5; D remains ambiguous. This CDR3 is 15 amino acids long. Germline-derived CDR1 and CDR2 are SGHVS and FNYEAQ. V lost 1 base and J lost 6, with 13 bases in between. CDR3 in amino acids: CASSLEPLLGQPQHF. CDR3 in DNA: TGTGCCAGCAGCTTAGAACCTTTACTTGGTCAGCCCCAGCATTTT.

This chain links TRBV5-6 with TRBJ2-3; TRBD2 matches at 11 bases. Germline CDR1 reads SGHDT; CDR2 reads YYEEEE. The CDR3 has 16 residues. V lost 4 bases to trimming and J lost 2 bases; unmatched junction nucleotides: 6. The CDR3 protein is CASSTTSGGVTDTQYF. As DNA, the CDR3 is TGTGCCAGCAGCACAACTAGCGGGGGTGTCACAGATACGCAGTATTTT.

This rearrangement joins TRBV28 to TRBJ2-5, with TRBD2 identical over 11 bases. The CDR3 runs 15 residues. The germline V gene encodes CDR1 MDHEN and CDR2 SYDVKM. The V segment lost 3 bases and the J segment 5 bases; nucleotides outside the gene matches: 5. CDR3 residues: CASSLLAGGGETQYF. CDR3 in DNA: TGTGCCAGCAGTTTGCTAGCGGGGGGAGGGGAGACCCAGTACTTC.